This T cell receptor beta chain was documented in a study of CD8+ T cells in alopecia areata. Between the trimmed V and J ends, which lost 5 bases and 3 bases, there was a span of 17 bases. The CDR3 is 15 residues long. Germline V CDR1 and CDR2: SEHNR, FQNEAQ (reference sequence). Treatment indicated: oral pan-JAK inhibitor, 5-10 mg twice daily. As the sequencing template, cDNA was produced by extracting RNA and reverse transcribing it. Profiling relied on immunoSEQ multiplex PCR, and the TCRdb table lists in-frame clones only, not all of them. The data show some 100,000 clones, roughly 47% seen once.

This material consisted of CD8+ T cells sorted from blood, taken at week 24, from a patient treated with tofacitinib. The chain employs TRBV7-9 and TRBJ2-7, with a weak D call TRBD2 (7 bases). This sequence originates from a human donor with alopecia areata. The DNA of the CDR3 is TGTGCCAGCAGCGTCGCGGGGGCACTGGGCTACGAGCAGTACTTC. The encoded protein is CASSVAGALGYEQYF.